The rows below give T cell receptor beta chains drawn from one sample of a study of shared clonotypes between healthy human individuals. Profiled with immunoSEQ multiplex PCR; TCRdb holds only in-frame clones, not every one. Here the sample spans about 2.4 million clones, just over 90% being singletons. The specimen was naive CD4+ T cells sorted from blood. Receptor source: a young man in good health. CDR3s include the opening cysteine and the closing phenylalanine or tryptophan. A D gene is named only where the DNA matches it firmly.

d_call | j_call | v_call | cdr3_aa
TRBD2 | TRBJ2-2 | TRBV11-3 | CASSPGLAGHGGELFF
TRBD2 | TRBJ2-2 | TRBV7-3 | CASSLLGRANTGELFF
NA | TRBJ2-5 | TRBV6-5 | CASSYGLAPGQETQYF
NA | TRBJ2-3 | TRBV7-9 | CASSPERGIPGSDTQYF
NA | TRBJ1-1 | TRBV5-6 | CASSLRPQKNTEAFF
NA | TRBJ1-5 | TRBV19 | CASRKAYSNQPQHF
TRBD2 | TRBJ2-2 | TRBV5-1 | CASSTGLAGPTRTGELFF
TRBD2 | TRBJ2-5 | TRBV6-6 | CASTLAGGQGTQYF
NA | TRBJ1-6 | TRBV30 | CAWALGKVPRNSPLHF
NA | TRBJ2-2 | TRBV6-5 | CASSRGTELFF
NA | TRBJ1-2 | TRBV18 | CASSAQGATDGYTF
NA | TRBJ1-3 | TRBV7-9 | CASSLGPSGSGNTIYF
TRBD1 | TRBJ1-1 | TRBV11-2 | CASSLGQVNTEAFF
NA | TRBJ2-2 | TRBV10-3 | CAISPTLTRPGELFF
NA | TRBJ1-4 | TRBV5-6 | CASSGGPAGQKLFF
NA | TRBJ2-3 | TRBV4-1 | CASSHPPRDSRGNTDTQYF
NA | TRBJ1-2 | TRBV9 | CASSLGFDYGYTF
NA | TRBJ2-4 | TRBV6-1 | CASTVGYLAENIQYF
TRBD1 | TRBJ1-4 | TRBV7-6 | CASSLPPGQGAVREKLFF
NA | TRBJ2-6 | TRBV6-5 | CASSRSSGANVLTF
NA | TRBJ2-6 | TRBV7-9 | CASSSGSGANVLTF
NA | TRBJ2-1 | TRBV29-1 | CSVAQGFGPPSYNEQFF
TRBD1 | TRBJ1-1 | TRBV5-1 | CASSPGDRDSNTEAFF
NA | TRBJ2-2 | TRBV7-6 | CASSLGTPSNTGELFF
NA | TRBJ2-3 | TRBV7-2 | CASSSGVLADTQYF
TRBD1 | TRBJ2-7 | TRBV5-5 | CASSLRQGDYEQYF
TRBD2 | TRBJ2-3 | TRBV10-2 | CASSASSGGAQDTQYF
TRBD1 | TRBJ1-4 | TRBV28 | CASSLQGEGKLFF
NA | TRBJ1-2 | TRBV6-1 | CASSELGEYGYTF
NA | TRBJ2-2 | TRBV4-1 | CASSQVLGGTGELFF
TRBD1 | TRBJ1-3 | TRBV9 | CASSVADRGSGNTIYF
TRBD1 | TRBJ1-6 | TRBV7-2 | CASRKRQGTGSPLHF
TRBD2 | TRBJ2-5 | TRBV7-6 | CASSTTGGFYQETQYF
NA | TRBJ2-3 | TRBV15 | CATSTSTHSTDTQYF
TRBD1 | TRBJ1-3 | TRBV30 | CAWTDRGRVGNTIYF
TRBD1 | TRBJ2-7 | TRBV6-6 | CASRAGTGNYEQYF
NA | NA | TRBV30 | CAWREDVSYEQYF
TRBD1 | TRBJ1-1 | TRBV7-2 | CASSPDRALDTEAFF
NA | TRBJ2-5 | TRBV5-5 | CASSLGNGWETQYF
NA | TRBJ1-4 | TRBV11-2 | CASSSYIEKLFF
TRBD2 | TRBJ2-3 | TRBV7-2 | CASSFSVLAGDTDTQYF